The 18 T cell receptor beta chains presented below share a single source sample, sequenced in a study of blood T cells in healthy people across ages. The use of a sample-barcoded 5' primer and a J-beta primer mix characterized a second PCR of roughly 6 to 11 cycles. TCRdb re-called the 5' RACE reads with MiXCR, one entry per CDR3 protein. The profile covers fewer than 800,000 distinct CDR3 sequences, with about half appearing a single time and 30% to 35% taken by the ten largest. The sequencing input was blood. These receptors were taken from a woman between 55 and 75 years old in good health.

This chain uses TRBV2 with TRBJ1-1; tentatively, D is TRBD1 (6 bases). The CDR3 runs 16 residues. Per germline, CDR1 SNHLY and CDR2 FYNNEI. V lost 7 bases and J lost 4, with 22 bases in between. CDR3 loop: CASTKSGAVRGTEAFF. In nucleotides, the CDR3 is TGTGCCAGCACCAAGAGCGGGGCCGTCAGGGGCACTGAAGCTTTCTTT.

V usage is TRBV20-1 and J usage is TRBJ2-5; D remains unclear. This CDR3 is built from 13 residues. The V gene lost 3 bases and the J gene lost 11 bases, with 19 bases spanning the gap. Germline V gives CDR1 DFQATT, CDR2 SNEGSKA (reference sequence). The CDR3 nucleotides read TGCAGTGCTAGGGACGGGTCCTACAATGAGCAGTACTTC. Encoded protein: CSARDGSYNEQYF.

In this sample, this clonotype turned up a few times. The chain combines TRBV28 with TRBJ2-4; the match to TRBD1 covers 8 bases. The germline V gene has CDR1 MDHEN and CDR2 SYDVKM. The CDR3 totals 17 residues. The V gene end was trimmed by 3 bases and the J gene end by 0 bases; junction bases not matched to a gene: 7. CDR3: CASSLGTGGLAKNIQYF. As DNA, the CDR3 is TGTGCCAGCAGTTTGGGAACAGGGGGTTTAGCCAAAAACATTCAGTACTTC.

As regards this clonotype: Germline and junction disagree at one end, which may indicate a read error. The chain links TRBV4-2 to TRBJ2-7, with 7 bases lining up with TRBD1. The CDR3 contains 15 residues. The germline CDR1 and CDR2 sequences are LGHNA and YNFKEQ. The CDR3 DNA follows: TGTGCCAGCAGTCAAGGGGGCCTGGGGGTCTACGAGCAGTACTTC. It encodes CASSQGGLGVYEQYF.

This clonotype was seen only a few times. CDR3 sequence: CASRETAQNYGYTF. The CDR3 DNA reads as TGTGCCAGCAGGGAGACAGCCCAGAACTATGGCTACACCTTC. The chain carries TRBV6-2 or TRBV6-3 and TRBJ1-2; TRBD1 might be the D (5 bases). Germline lookup yields CDR1 MNHEY and CDR2 SVGEGT. CDR3 length equals 14 residues. V dropped 6 bases and J dropped 2 bases, with 13 bases sitting between them.

The sample holds a few counts of this clonotype. The chain couples TRBV5-6 to TRBJ2-5; D possibly corresponds to TRBD1 (5 bases). CDR1 and CDR2 (germline): SGHDT, YYEEEE. Trimming removed 2 bases from V and 5 bases from J, with 19 bases in between. The CDR3 runs 16 residues. Here the CDR3 reads CASSFLMEGAGETQYF. The CDR3 region has the DNA TGTGCCAGCAGCTTTTTGATGGAAGGGGCTGGGGAGACCCAGTACTTC.

The rearrangement uses TRBV7-2 and TRBJ2-7; 10 bases fit TRBD1. Germline assignment: CDR1 SGHTA and CDR2 FQGNSA. V lost 5 bases and J lost 0; bases outside the gene matches: 4. The CDR3 consists of 15 residues. Here the CDR3 DNA reads TGTGCCAGCAGCACGACAGGGGGCGGCTCCTACGAGCAGTACTTC. This sequence encodes CASSTTGGGSYEQYF.

The table lists this clonotype with a few counts. The rearrangement links TRBV20-1 to TRBJ2-1; TRBD2 matches at 9 bases. Germline V gene lookup returns CDR1 DFQATT and CDR2 SNEGSKA (reference sequence). The length of the CDR3 is 15 residues. V lost 1 base and J lost 4; bases outside the gene matches: 5. The CDR3: CSARVLAGDYNEQFF. In DNA, the CDR3 is TGCAGTGCTAGAGTGTTAGCGGGAGATTACAATGAGCAGTTCTTC.

V gene TRBV6-5 combines with J gene TRBJ2-1, with D hard to call. Trimming cost V 9 bases and J 1 base, with 13 bases left between them. The CDR3 runs 14 residues. Germline-derived CDR1 and CDR2 are MNHEY and SVGAGI. The CDR3: CASRPLGSYNEQFF. The CDR3, as DNA: TGTGCCAGTCGCCCCCTTGGGTCCTACAATGAGCAGTTCTTC.

This chain joins TRBV20-1 and TRBJ2-3; D not certain. CDR1 and CDR2 (germline): DFQATT, SNEGSKA (reference sequence). This CDR3 has 14 residues. V was shortened by 0 bases and J by 0 bases, with 7 bases between the two germline ends. CDR3 sequence: CSARDLGSTDTQYF. The CDR3 DNA reads as TGCAGTGCTAGAGATCTCGGTAGCACAGATACGCAGTATTTT.

This chain connects TRBV29-1 to TRBJ1-4, with a weak D call TRBD1 (6 bases). The V gene's germline CDR1 is SQVTM and CDR2 ANQGSEA. The CDR3 is 13 amino acids. V lost 4 bases and J 4 bases, leaving 10 bases between the germline ends. CDR3 sequence reads: CSVGGLFNEKLFF. CDR3 bases: TGCAGCGTTGGGGGGCTGTTTAATGAAAAACTGTTTTTT.

The rearrangement uses TRBV5-1 and TRBJ2-1; 11 nucleotides line up with TRBD2. With V trimmed by 2 bases and J by 6 bases, 7 bases remained unmatched. In germline, CDR1 is SGHRS, CDR2 YFSETQ. CDR3 length: 16 residues. CDR3 coding DNA: TGCGCCAGCAGCTTTTTGACTAGCGGGGTGTCCAATGAGCAGTTCTTC. Residues: CASSFLTSGVSNEQFF.

Ten or more counts support this clonotype. The rearrangement joins TRBV25-1 to TRBJ2-1; TRBD1 aligns across 8 bases. CDR3 length: 13 residues. V was clipped by 9 bases and J by 1 base; unmatched bases: 2. Per the germline V gene, CDR1 is MGHDK and CDR2 is SYGVNS. The chain's CDR3 is CASQGASYNEQFF. DNA of the CDR3: TGTGCCAGTCAGGGGGCTTCCTACAATGAGCAGTTCTTC.

In the case of this clonotype: With a much larger clone just one base away, this may be a read error. The chain is built from TRBV7-9 and TRBJ2-3; maybe TRBD2 (5 bases). CDR3 length equals 15 residues. V lost 4 bases, J lost 5 bases, and 16 bases lay in between. Germline V lookup: CDR1 SEHNR, CDR2 FQNEAQ (reference sequence). This chain's CDR3 is CASSWRRAEGDTQYF. In DNA, the CDR3 is TGTGCCAGCAGCTGGCGACGAGCCGAGGGAGATACGCAGTATTTT.

This chain links TRBV20-1 with TRBJ2-1, with 13 positions matching TRBD2. With V trimmed by 6 bases and J by 5 bases, 10 bases remained unmatched. The CDR3 loop spans 16 amino acids. Per germline, CDR1 DFQATT and CDR2 SNEGSKA (reference sequence). CDR3 sequence reads: CSAGTSGTSRNNEQFF. The CDR3, as DNA: TGCAGTGCCGGGACTAGCGGGACGTCCAGGAACAATGAGCAGTTCTTC.

In this sample, this clonotype turned up many times. V usage is TRBV20-1 and J usage is TRBJ1-2; TRBD1 is a possible D gene (5 bases). This CDR3 contains 12 residues. With 3 bases removed from V and 2 bases from J, the gap between germline ends came to 7 bases. The germline CDR1 and CDR2 sequences are DFQATT and SNEGSKA (reference sequence). In DNA form, the CDR3 reads TGCAGTGCTAGGGGGGACAACTATGGCTACACCTTC. Amino acids: CSARGDNYGYTF.

This chain joins TRBV6-2 or TRBV6-3 and TRBJ2-7, with D unclear. The J call may not be correct, given that the DNA end is closer to TRBJ2-5. The germline V gene encodes CDR1 MNHEY and CDR2 SVGEGT. CDR3 length equals 14 residues. CDR3 coding DNA: TGTGCCAGCAGCCCAGCCAGGCTCCGAGAGACCCAGTACTTC. Translation gives CASSPARLRETQYF.

The rearrangement links TRBV2 to TRBJ1-4, with TRBD1 as a possible D gene (5 bases). Germline loops: CDR1 SNHLY, CDR2 FYNNEI. Trimming cost V 6 bases and J 7 bases, with 9 bases left between them. The CDR3 length is 12 residues. The CDR3, as DNA: TGTGCCAGCAGGCAGGGCGTTGAAAAACTGTTTTTT. Protein sequence: CASRQGVEKLFF.